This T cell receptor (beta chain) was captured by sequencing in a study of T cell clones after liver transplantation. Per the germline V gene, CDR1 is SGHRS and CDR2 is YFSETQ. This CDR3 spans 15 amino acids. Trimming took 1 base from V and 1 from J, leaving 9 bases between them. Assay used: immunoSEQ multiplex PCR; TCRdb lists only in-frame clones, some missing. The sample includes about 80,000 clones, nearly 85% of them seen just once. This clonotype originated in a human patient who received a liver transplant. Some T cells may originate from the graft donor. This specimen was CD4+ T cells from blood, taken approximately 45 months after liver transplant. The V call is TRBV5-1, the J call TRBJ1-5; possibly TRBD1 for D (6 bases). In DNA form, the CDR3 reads TGCGCCAGCAGCTTGACAGGGCTGAGCAATCAGCCCCAGCATTTT. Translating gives CASSLTGLSNQPQHF.